The 28 T cell receptor beta chains reported below all come from one sample, sequenced in a study of T cells in localized non-small cell lung cancer. The repertoire was sequenced with immunoSEQ multiplex PCR; TCRdb's copy has only in-frame clones and lacks some. Of about 33,000 clones in the sample, approximately 90% were seen once. Sequenced here: peripheral blood, sampled before any cancer treatment. The source of these receptors is a female donor older than 55 with stage I lung adenocarcinoma.

This clone has a single count. In DNA form, the CDR3 reads TGTGCCAGCAGCTTCACGGGACAGGAGGCCTGGACCTTC. This encodes CASSFTGQEAWTF. V usage is TRBV7-3 and J usage is TRBJ1-2; 8 positions match TRBD1. This CDR3 is 13 amino acids long. The V gene end was trimmed by 3 bases and the J gene end by 14 bases; junction bases not matched to a gene: 11. The germline gives CDR1 SGHTA, CDR2 FQGTGA.

The chain recombines TRBV14 with TRBJ2-7, with no clear D. Germline V gene sequence: CDR1 SGHDN, CDR2 FVKESK. This CDR3 spans 12 amino acids. V dropped 3 bases and J dropped 4 bases, with 7 bases sitting between them. For the CDR3, the DNA is TGTGCCAGCAGCCATGGAGATTACGAGCAGTACTTC. This sequence encodes CASSHGDYEQYF.

This sequence joins TRBV6-1 and TRBJ2-7, with TRBD2 identical over 7 bases. Trimming cost V 3 bases and J 6 bases; bases outside gene matches: 5. CDR3 length: 13 residues. Germline V gives CDR1 MNHNS, CDR2 SASEGT. The DNA of the CDR3 is TGTGCCAGCAGTGATCCCGGGAGGCCCGAGCAGTACTTC. Translation gives CASSDPGRPEQYF.

This rearrangement joins TRBV6-4 to TRBJ1-1; D remains ambiguous. Trimming cost V 6 bases and J 7 bases, with 15 bases left between them. The V gene's germline CDR1 is MRHNA and CDR2 SNTAGT. This CDR3 has 13 residues. CDR3: CASRGSVAGEAFF. For the CDR3, the DNA is TGTGCCAGCAGGGGTTCGGTAGCGGGTGAAGCTTTCTTT.

V gene TRBV5-5 combines with J gene TRBJ1-2; D uncertain. CDR1 and CDR2 (germline): SGHKS, YYEKEE (reference sequence). This CDR3 is 16 amino acids long. Trimming removed 0 bases at V and 7 bases at J, with 19 bases between. The CDR3 loop reads CASSLDSFPARGGYTF. The CDR3 nucleotides read TGTGCCAGCAGCTTGGACAGCTTTCCCGCCCGGGGTGGCTACACCTTC.

The chain joins TRBV6-1 to TRBJ1-1, with D maybe TRBD1 (5 bases). The CDR3 loop spans 14 amino acids. Trimming left V 2 bases short and J 5 bases short, with 12 bases between. The germline CDR1 and CDR2 sequences are MNHNS and SASEGT. The CDR3 sequence: CASSEWGGETEAFF. Here the CDR3 DNA reads TGTGCCAGCAGTGAATGGGGGGGAGAGACTGAAGCTTTCTTT.

This chain uses TRBV15 with TRBJ2-7, with D tentatively TRBD1 (6 bases). From germline, CDR1 is LNHNV and CDR2 YYDKDF (reference sequence). This CDR3 contains 15 residues. V was clipped by 0 bases and J by 4 bases, with 13 bases between them. CDR3 region: CATSRDRNRGYEQYF. For the CDR3, the DNA is TGTGCCACCAGCAGAGATAGGAATAGGGGGTACGAGCAGTACTTC.

This clone was seen a single time. J is TRBJ2-7 and V is TRBV5-1; 7 positions match TRBD1. V lost 4 bases and J lost 2; bases outside the gene matches: 6. CDR1 and CDR2 from the germline V gene are SGHRS and YFSETQ. CDR3 length: 14 amino acids. For the CDR3, the DNA is TGCGCCAGCAGCGGACAGGATGGGGCCTACGAGCAGTACTTC. It is translated as CASSGQDGAYEQYF.

This chain's CDR3 is CASRGGSYNSPLHF. The CDR3 bases are TGTGCCAGCAGGGGTGGCTCCTATAATTCACCCCTCCACTTT. This chain links TRBV27 with TRBJ1-6; D not resolved. Germline V gene lookup returns CDR1 MNHEY and CDR2 SMNVEV (reference sequence). The CDR3 runs to 14 residues. V was trimmed by 6 bases and J by 0 bases, leaving 6 bases between them.

The chain joins TRBV5-4 to TRBJ2-1; either TRBD1 or TRBD2 may supply D (6 bases each). Germline-derived CDR1 and CDR2 are SGHNT and YYREEE (reference sequence). V lost 3 bases and J 0 bases, leaving 10 bases between the germline ends. The CDR3 is made up of 15 amino acids. Here the CDR3 reads CASSSKGGSYNEQFF. CDR3 nucleotide sequence: TGTGCCAGCAGCTCTAAGGGGGGCTCCTACAATGAGCAGTTCTTC.

The chain joins TRBV5-1 to TRBJ1-3, with 7 bases that match TRBD1. This CDR3 is 17 amino acids long. V shed 4 bases and J 0 bases; nucleotides not matched to a gene: 10. CDR1 SGHRS and CDR2 YFSETQ come from the germline V gene. The CDR3 sequence is CASSDGVGGHSGNTIYF. The CDR3 DNA reads as TGCGCCAGCAGCGACGGAGTAGGGGGCCACTCTGGAAACACCATATATTTT.

This clone was recorded only once. V gene TRBV29-1 combines with J gene TRBJ2-7; the D is unclear. CDR3 length: 12 amino acids. Trimming stripped 6 bases from V and 2 bases from J, with 11 bases between. Germline values: CDR1 SQVTM, CDR2 ANQGSEA. DNA for the CDR3: TGCAGCGTAGCAGCGTCCCCCTACGAGCAGTACTTC. Translating it yields CSVAASPYEQYF.

This chain uses TRBV6-1 with TRBJ1-1, with TRBD1 matching over 7 bases. The CDR3 runs to 14 residues. In germline, CDR1 is MNHNS, CDR2 SASEGT. Germline trimming cut 6 bases from V and 0 bases from J; bases unmatched to any gene: 4. Here the CDR3 reads CASSHRGLNTEAFF. Here the CDR3 DNA reads TGTGCCAGCAGCCACAGGGGTTTGAACACTGAAGCTTTCTTT.

The V gene is TRBV7-9, the J gene TRBJ2-1, with a possible D match to TRBD2 (6 bases). The V gene's germline CDR1 is SEHNR and CDR2 FQNEAQ (reference sequence). There are 15 residues in the CDR3. The V end was cut by 1 base, the J end by 1 base, with 8 bases between. The CDR3 loop reads CASSLVSGSYNEQFF. DNA for the CDR3: TGTGCCAGCAGCTTAGTTAGCGGATCCTACAATGAGCAGTTCTTC. Full variable domain (missing parts from reference TRBV7-9 and TRBJ2-1): DTGVSQNPRHKITKRGQNVTFRCDPISEHNRLYWYRQTLGQGPEFLTYFQNEAQLEKSRLLSDRFSAERPKGSFSTLEIQRTEQGDSAMYLCASSLVSGSYNEQFFGPGTRLTVL.

This sequence joins TRBV28 and TRBJ2-3, with D possibly TRBD1 on 5 matching bases. Germline V gene sequence: CDR1 MDHEN, CDR2 SYDVKM. Deletions cut 6 bases from V and 3 bases from J, with 13 bases between. This CDR3 has 14 amino acids. The CDR3 sequence is CASSATGNTDTQYF. CDR3 nucleotide sequence: TGTGCCAGCAGCGCAACAGGAAATACAGATACGCAGTATTTT.

The rearrangement links TRBV9 to TRBJ1-3; no clear D gene. V was trimmed by 1 base and J by 4 bases, leaving 18 bases between them. CDR3 size: 17 residues. The V gene's germline CDR1 is SGDLS and CDR2 YYNGEE. The DNA for the CDR3 is TGTGCCAGCAGCGTAACCGGCCGCCACTGGAGAGGAAACACCATATATTTT. Its translation: CASSVTGRHWRGNTIYF.

The chain uses TRBV27 and TRBJ1-2; D is perhaps TRBD1 (5 bases). The germline V and J ends were trimmed by 2 bases and 8 bases, with 9 bases remaining between them. Germline CDR1 is MNHEY and CDR2 is SMNVEV (reference sequence). The CDR3 totals 12 residues. The CDR3 bases are TGTGCCAGCAGTTTAAAGGGGCTCGGCTACACCTTC. Translation gives CASSLKGLGYTF.

This chain joins TRBV9 and TRBJ2-4, with TRBD1 matching over 11 bases. This CDR3 region has 15 residues. V shed 3 bases, J shed 9 bases, and the junction held 8 bases outside the gene matches. The germline gives CDR1 SGDLS, CDR2 YYNGEE. CDR3 sequence reads: CASSARLGQGVIQYF. The CDR3 DNA is TGTGCCAGCAGCGCCCGCCTGGGACAGGGGGTCATTCAGTACTTC. Full variable domain (rest looked up from reference TRBV9 and TRBJ2-4): DSGVTQTPKHLITATGQRVTLRCSPRSGDLSVYWYQQSLDQGLQFLIQYYNGEERAKGNILERFSAQQFPDLHSELNLSSLELGDSALYFCASSARLGQGVIQYFGAGTRLSVL.

The chain recombines TRBV7-9 with TRBJ2-1, with 8 bases identical to TRBD2. After removal of 2 bases from V and 7 bases from J, the junction contained 7 bases not matched to a gene. This CDR3 region has 15 residues. Germline assignment: CDR1 SEHNR and CDR2 FQNEAQ (reference sequence). The CDR3 DNA sequence: TGTGCCAGCAGCTTAACTAGCGGCTCGGGGAATGAGCAGTTCTTC. Amino acid sequence: CASSLTSGSGNEQFF. Together with reference TRBV7-9 and TRBJ2-1, the CDR3 gives the full variable domain: DTGVSQNPRHKITKRGQNVTFRCDPISEHNRLYWYRQTLGQGPEFLTYFQNEAQLEKSRLLSDRFSAERPKGSFSTLEIQRTEQGDSAMYLCASSLTSGSGNEQFFGPGTRLTVL.

The rearrangement uses TRBV11-3 and TRBJ1-1; unclear D gene. Germline V gives CDR1 SGHNT, CDR2 YENEEA. This CDR3 region has 13 residues. Between the trimmed V and J ends, which lost 8 bases and 6 bases, there was a span of 16 bases. The CDR3 region is CASCSPNDSEAFF. For the CDR3, the DNA is TGTGCCAGCTGCTCCCCCAATGATTCTGAAGCTTTCTTT.

In its sample, this clone was seen once. V gene TRBV7-2 combines with J gene TRBJ1-6, with 9 bases aligning to TRBD1. V lost 0 bases to trimming and J lost 8 bases; unmatched junction nucleotides: 8. The CDR3 sequence is 17 residues long. Germline-derived CDR1 and CDR2 are SGHTA and FQGNSA. The CDR3 loop reads CASSLAATGGTYSPLHF. As DNA, the CDR3 is TGTGCCAGCAGCTTAGCAGCGACAGGGGGTACTTATTCACCCCTCCACTTT.

The chain couples TRBV7-2 to TRBJ2-3; D perhaps matches TRBD2 (5 bases). The V gene lost 2 bases and the J gene lost 0 bases, with 12 bases spanning the gap. The CDR3 runs to 16 residues. In germline, CDR1 is SGHTA, CDR2 FQGNSA. The CDR3 sequence: CASSLTWRASTDTQYF. CDR3 nucleotide sequence: TGTGCCAGCAGCTTAACTTGGCGGGCGAGCACAGATACGCAGTATTTT.

This rearrangement joins TRBV6-4 to TRBJ1-1, with D unclear. CDR1 is MRHNA and CDR2 is SNTAGT in the germline V gene. The V end lost 2 bases, the J end lost 5 bases, and 9 bases lay between the germline ends. The CDR3 contains 13 residues. The CDR3 region has the DNA TGTGCCAGCAGTGACACGGTGGGGACTGAAGCTTTCTTT. Amino acids: CASSDTVGTEAFF.

CDR3 amino acids: CASSPPRGGPDTQYF. CDR3 sequence (DNA): TGCGCCAGCAGCCCCCCGAGGGGAGGTCCAGATACGCAGTATTTT. This rearrangement joins TRBV5-1 to TRBJ2-3; a possible D gene is TRBD2 (6 bases). V lost 4 bases and J 4 bases, leaving 16 bases between the germline ends. Germline V gives CDR1 SGHRS, CDR2 YFSETQ. This CDR3 has 15 amino acids.

This chain uses TRBV28 with TRBJ1-1, with unresolved D. CDR1 and CDR2 (germline): MDHEN, SYDVKM. V was shortened by 6 bases and J by 5 bases, with 7 bases between the two germline ends. The CDR3 contains 11 residues. CDR3: CASSLYTEAFF. CDR3 bases: TGTGCCAGCAGCCTTTATACTGAAGCTTTCTTT.

Worth noting for this clone: Other DNA sequences in this sample translate to the same CDR3. The V gene is TRBV5-1, the J gene TRBJ1-2; D gene unclear. The CDR3 covers 13 residues. V lost 0 bases to trimming and J lost 0 bases, with 3 bases between them. From germline, CDR1 is SGHRS and CDR2 YFSETQ. The CDR3 sequence: CASSLGANYGYTF. CDR3 coding DNA: TGCGCCAGCAGCTTGGGTGCTAACTATGGCTACACCTTC.

The V gene is TRBV28, the J gene TRBJ2-1; 7 bases match TRBD2. CDR1 MDHEN and CDR2 SYDVKM come from the germline V gene. CDR3 length: 16 residues. Trimming at V came to 2 bases and at J to 4 bases, leaving 8 bases not matched to a gene. The CDR3 DNA follows: TGTGCCAGCAGTTTAGGGCAGCGGGGCCCTTACAATGAGCAGTTCTTC. Protein product: CASSLGQRGPYNEQFF. Based on the CDR3 plus reference TRBV28 and TRBJ2-1, the full variable domain is DVKVTQSSRYLVKRTGEKVFLECVQDMDHENMFWYRQDPGLGLRLIYFSYDVKMKEKGDIPEGYSVSREKKERFSLILESASTNQTSMYLCASSLGQRGPYNEQFFGPGTRLTVL.

The V gene is TRBV6-1, the J gene TRBJ1-5; 8 bases are shared with TRBD1. This CDR3 region has 12 residues. Trimming took 10 bases from V and 4 from J; bases not matched to a gene: 3. Germline CDR1 and CDR2: MNHNS and SASEGT. The CDR3: CATRTGNQPQHF. CDR3 DNA: TGTGCCACCCGGACAGGGAATCAGCCCCAGCATTTT.